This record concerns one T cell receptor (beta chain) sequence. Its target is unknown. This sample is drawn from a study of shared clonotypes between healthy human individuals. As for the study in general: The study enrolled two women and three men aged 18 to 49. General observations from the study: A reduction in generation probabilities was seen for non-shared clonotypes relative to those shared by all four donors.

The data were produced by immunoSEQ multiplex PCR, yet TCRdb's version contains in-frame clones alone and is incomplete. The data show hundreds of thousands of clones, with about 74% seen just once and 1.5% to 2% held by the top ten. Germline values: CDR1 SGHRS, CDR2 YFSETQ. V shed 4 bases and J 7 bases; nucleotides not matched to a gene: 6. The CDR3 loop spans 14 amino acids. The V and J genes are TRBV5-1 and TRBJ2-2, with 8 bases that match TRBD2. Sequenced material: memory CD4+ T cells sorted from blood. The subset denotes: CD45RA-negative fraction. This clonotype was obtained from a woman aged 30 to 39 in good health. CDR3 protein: CASSPTSGSGELFF. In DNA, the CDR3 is TGCGCCAGCAGCCCGACCAGCGGGAGCGGGGAGCTGTTTTTT.